This T cell receptor (beta chain) is drawn from a study of shared clonotypes between healthy human individuals. The CDR3 spans 14 residues. The germline CDR1 and CDR2 sequences are SSHAT and FNYEAQ (reference sequence). Notes on this clone: The junction and the germline gene differ at one end; a read error may be behind it.

Assay: immunoSEQ multiplex PCR; the TCRdb copy retains only in-frame clones and omits some. The top ten hold roughly 1.2% of the sample, which has over a million clones, roughly 96% seen once. The receptor comes from a man in his thirties or forties in good health. The chain employs TRBV7-7 and TRBJ2-1; TRBD2 agrees at 11 bases. Input material: naive CD4+ T cells sorted from blood. Subset of the sample: CD45RA+ positively selected. The CDR3 coding sequence is TGTGCTAGCAGTTTTAGCGGGAGGGGCAATGAGCAGTTCTTC. It is translated as CASSFSGRGNEQFF.